This T cell receptor (beta chain) came from a study of cytomegalovirus exposure and HLA in healthy donors. Study-wide results and limits: Among the most significant clusters, several appeared linked to common viral pathogens in a later analysis. It was reported that TCR beta sequences correctly inferred the HLA-A and HLA-B alleles for most subjects.

Germline assignment: CDR1 LNHDA and CDR2 SQIVND (reference sequence). The V gene lost 7 bases and the J gene lost 0 bases, with 10 bases spanning the gap. The CDR3 runs to 14 residues. With regard to this clone: The antigen is unknown.

Both 60 Vbeta primers and 13 Jbeta primers went into the PCR. Method: immunoSEQ multiplex PCR; TCRdb's copy keeps in-frame clones and lacks some. Among more than 150,000 clones listed, about 81% were seen once. Each donor's status was that of a healthy bone marrow donor. Material: PBMCs. The chain carries TRBV19 and TRBJ2-1, with a possible D match to TRBD2 (5 bases). This sequence originates from a man aged 40-49 years in good health and CMV-seronegative. The CDR3 loop reads CASTRGLSYNEQFF. As DNA, the CDR3 is TGTGCCAGTACCAGAGGGCTCTCCTACAATGAGCAGTTCTTC.